The next 16 T cell receptor beta chains were all read from a single sample in a study of OX40 agonist ivuxolimab in advanced cancers. Preparation of the library involved the immunoSEQ multiplex PCR assay. Sourced from immuneACCESS, this table was stored by TCRdb with only in-frame sequences that have V and J called. A share of the clones is absent; for the studies checked, an unresolved V gene accounts for under half, and the remainder has no known explanation. A total of 65,000 to 90,000 clones appear in this sample, 91% of them only once. Jointly, the top ten make up roughly 8.4% of the sample. The sample was CD4+ or CD8+ T cells sorted from blood, taken in a trial of the OX40 agonist ivuxolimab. These receptors were obtained from an adult with an advanced solid tumor such as melanoma, head and neck, liver or kidney cancer.

The J gene is TRBJ2-7, the V gene TRBV7-8, with D unclear. In germline, CDR1 is SGHVS, CDR2 FQNEAQ. Trimming removed 4 bases at V and 3 bases at J, with 4 bases between. This CDR3 has 11 residues. The CDR3 nucleotides read TGTGCCAGCAGCTCCTACTACGAGCAGTACGTC. Translating gives CASSSYYEQYV.

The chain recombines TRBV5-1 with TRBJ2-7, with 7 positions matching TRBD2. Germline values: CDR1 SGHRS, CDR2 YFSETQ. The CDR3 runs to 14 residues. Losses at the gene ends were 4 bases for V and 6 bases for J; bases not matched to a gene: 10. CDR3 residues: CASSPSGREREQYV. As DNA, the CDR3 is TGCGCCAGCAGCCCCTCAGGGAGGGAGCGCGAGCAGTACGTC.

The chain recombines TRBV9 with TRBJ2-2; D might be TRBD2 (5 bases). Trimming shortened V by 5 bases and J by 6 bases, and 11 bases separated the two germline ends. Germline V lookup: CDR1 SGDLS, CDR2 YYNGEE. CDR3 length: 13 amino acids. As DNA, the CDR3 is TGTGCCAGCAGGGTCGAGGGCGCCGGGGAGCTGTTTTTT. Amino acids: CASRVEGAGELFF.

The chain is built from TRBV27 and TRBJ1-3; 10 bases agree with TRBD1. Germline CDR1 and CDR2: MNHEY and SMNVEV (reference sequence). The trim removed 5 bases at V and 8 bases at J, leaving 12 bases unmatched. CDR3 length: 16 residues. This CDR3 reads CASSTRHGQGEYTIYF. The CDR3, as DNA: TGTGCCAGCAGTACACGCCATGGACAGGGGGAGTACACCATATATTTT.

This chain uses TRBV27 with TRBJ2-1, with 9 bases that match TRBD2. The trim removed 4 bases at V and 0 bases at J, leaving 4 bases unmatched. Germline CDR1 and CDR2: MNHEY and SMNVEV (reference sequence). The CDR3 extends over 16 amino acids. CDR3 sequence (DNA): TGTGCCAGCAGTTCGCATAGCGGGAGCTCCTACAATGAGCAGTTCTTC. Translated: CASSSHSGSSYNEQFF.

This clone was observed a single time. This chain links TRBV6-5 with TRBJ2-3; D gene ambiguous. CDR1 MNHEY and CDR2 SVGAGI come from the germline V gene. The CDR3 is 15 amino acids. Trimming stripped 5 bases from V and 0 bases from J, with 12 bases between. The CDR3 nucleotides read TGTGCCAGCAGTCCCGAGTTAACTAGCACAGATACGCAGTATTTT. Its protein product is CASSPELTSTDTQYF.

The genes are TRBV10-3 and TRBJ2-3; TRBD2 matches at 11 bases. V dropped 5 bases and J dropped 3; count of bases not matched to a gene: 13. Germline values: CDR1 ENHRY, CDR2 SYGVKD. This CDR3 is 18 amino acids long. The CDR3 DNA is TGTGCCATCAGTCTTTCGGTCGAGACTAGCGGGATGACAGATACGCAGTATTTT. As protein: CAISLSVETSGMTDTQYF.

J is TRBJ1-2 and V is TRBV10-3; no firm D call. The CDR3 has 11 residues. CDR1 and CDR2 (germline): ENHRY, SYGVKD. The V end lost 2 bases, the J end lost 8 bases, and 6 bases lay between the germline ends. The CDR3: CAISEAGGYTF. The DNA for the CDR3 is TGTGCCATCAGTGAGGCGGGGGGCTACACCTTC.

J is TRBJ2-5 and V is TRBV6-5; no reliable D call. The ends were cut back, 5 bases at V and 6 bases at J, with 10 bases in the middle. CDR1 is MNHEY, CDR2 SVGAGI, per germline. CDR3 length: 12 residues. Here the CDR3 reads CASSPHDQTQYF. CDR3 DNA sequence: TGTGCCAGCAGTCCCCACGATCAGACCCAGTACTTC.

This chain connects TRBV7-9 to TRBJ1-1; D uncertain. The CDR3 consists of 12 residues. Germline V gene lookup returns CDR1 SEHNR and CDR2 FQNEAQ (reference sequence). V dropped 3 bases and J dropped 6 bases, with 8 bases sitting between them. The CDR3 DNA sequence: TGTGCCAGCAGCTTCGGGAGAGCTGAAGCTTTCTTT. Amino acid sequence: CASSFGRAEAFF.

The chain is built from TRBV12-5 and TRBJ1-2; D remains unclear. This CDR3 is 15 amino acids long. Germline CDR1 is LGHNT and CDR2 is FRNRAP. The germline V and J ends were trimmed by 5 bases and 0 bases, with 13 bases remaining between them. This chain's CDR3 is CASGPPAKPNYGYTF. The CDR3 DNA is TGTGCTAGTGGTCCACCGGCCAAACCTAACTATGGCTACACCTTC.

V usage is TRBV9 and J usage is TRBJ2-3, with 10 bases lining up with TRBD2. CDR1 and CDR2 (germline): SGDLS, YYNGEE. With V trimmed by 0 bases and J by 0 bases, 1 base remained unmatched. CDR3 length equals 16 residues. The CDR3 spells CASSVGTSGSTDTQYF. CDR3 DNA: TGTGCCAGCAGCGTAGGGACTAGCGGTAGCACAGATACGCAGTATTTT.

J is TRBJ2-1 and V is TRBV7-9, with D perhaps matching TRBD2 (6 bases). The V end was cut by 3 bases, the J end by 8 bases, with 17 bases between. CDR1 and CDR2 from the germline V gene are SEHNR and FQNEAQ (reference sequence). The CDR3 is 15 amino acids. In DNA form, the CDR3 reads TGTGCCAGCAGCTTTGGGGGACTCGTAATGGATGAGCAGTTCTTC. Its translation is CASSFGGLVMDEQFF.

CDR3 protein: CASSDTRDNQSYGYTF. The CDR3 nucleotides read TGTGCCAGCAGTGACACCCGGGACAACCAATCCTATGGCTACACCTTC. V and J are TRBV2 and TRBJ1-2, with a possible D match to TRBD1 (6 bases). This CDR3 is 16 amino acids long. With 3 bases removed from V and 4 bases from J, the gap between germline ends came to 18 bases. Looked up from germline, CDR1 is SNHLY and CDR2 is FYNNEI. Full variable domain (outside the CDR3, taken from reference TRBV2 and TRBJ1-2): EPEVTQTPSHQVTQMGQEVILRCVPISNHLYFYWYRQILGQKVEFLVSFYNNEISEKSEIFDDQFSVERPDGSNFTLKIRSTKLEDSAMYFCASSDTRDNQSYGYTFGSGTRLTVV.

This clone was seen only once. The chain couples TRBV6-5 to TRBJ1-5, with no clear D. CDR3 length: 15 residues. The germline V gene encodes CDR1 MNHEY and CDR2 SVGAGI. V lost 8 bases and J 0 bases, leaving 14 bases between the germline ends. The CDR3 is CASRGREASNQPQHF. CDR3 coding DNA: TGTGCCAGCCGAGGCCGAGAGGCTAGCAATCAGCCCCAGCATTTT.

Only one count was recorded for this clone. The CDR3 DNA is TGTGCCTGGAGTGTAGGTAGCGGCGAGACCCAGTACTTC. Protein product: CAWSVGSGETQYF. The chain links TRBV30 to TRBJ2-5, with D perhaps TRBD2 (6 bases). The V gene's germline CDR1 is GTSNPN and CDR2 SVGIG (reference sequence). The ends were cut back, 0 bases at V and 5 bases at J, with 10 bases in the middle. CDR3 size: 13 residues.